This T cell receptor beta chain was profiled in a study of blood T cells in healthy people across ages. Overall study findings and caveats: Investigators viewed diversity estimates from one million T cells as underestimates, the study reported. With donor CMV status unknown, expanded clonotype changes were possibly confounded.

CDR1 KGHSH and CDR2 LQKENI come from the germline V gene. CDR3 length: 14 amino acids. The V gene lost 4 bases and the J gene lost 1 base, with 10 bases spanning the gap. About this clonotype itself: Its target is unknown.

A second PCR, run for about 6 to 11 cycles, used a sample-barcoded 5' primer plus a J-beta primer mix. Carrying 12 random nucleotides, a template-switch adaptor labeled each individual cDNA molecule. TCRdb re-analysed the 5' RACE reads in MiXCR, keeping a single row per CDR3 protein. The data show roughly 1,700,000 distinct CDR3 sequences, 25% to 30% seen once. The chain recombines TRBV18 with TRBJ1-1; D gene unclear. The sample was blood. This TCR was sampled from a young woman in good health. CDR3 bases: TGTGCCAGCTCACTGGAGACCCAGAACACTGAAGCTTTCTTT. Amino acids: CASSLETQNTEAFF.